This TCR beta chain was recorded in a study of cytomegalovirus exposure and HLA in healthy donors. Remarks on this clone: Its antigen is currently unknown.

Sequencing used immunoSEQ multiplex PCR; TCRdb keeps in-frame clones, though not all of them. The sample has about 330,000 clones; approximately 90% are singletons. Study observations and caveats: Cytomegalovirus status, reportedly, was diagnosed with high specificity and sensitivity by the classifier. The authors enumerated roughly 160 TCR beta chains as linked to cytomegalovirus.

The junction had 1 base not matched to a gene; V was cut back by 7 bases and J by 7 bases. Germline V gene sequence: CDR1 SQVTM, CDR2 ANQGSEA. This CDR3 has 11 residues. Sequenced input: PBMCs. This TCR derives from a woman aged 18-35 years in good health and CMV-seronegative. This chain links TRBV29-1 with TRBJ2-2; 9 nucleotides line up with TRBD1. The DNA for the CDR3 is TGCAGCGGACAGGGGGGCGGGGAGCTGTTTTTT. Residues: CSGQGGGELFF.